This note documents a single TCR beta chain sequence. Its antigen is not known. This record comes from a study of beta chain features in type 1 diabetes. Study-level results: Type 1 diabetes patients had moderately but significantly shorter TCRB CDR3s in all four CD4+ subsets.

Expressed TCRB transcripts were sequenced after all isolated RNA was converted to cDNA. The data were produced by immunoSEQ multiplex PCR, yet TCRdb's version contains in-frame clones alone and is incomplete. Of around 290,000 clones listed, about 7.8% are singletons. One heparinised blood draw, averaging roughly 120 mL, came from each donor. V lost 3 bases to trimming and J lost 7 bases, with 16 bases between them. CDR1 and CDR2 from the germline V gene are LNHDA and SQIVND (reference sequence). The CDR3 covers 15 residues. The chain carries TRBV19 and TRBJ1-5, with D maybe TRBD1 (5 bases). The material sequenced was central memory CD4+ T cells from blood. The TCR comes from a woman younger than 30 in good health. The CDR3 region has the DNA TGTGCCAGTAGTATCTACGAGGCAGGGAGCCAGCCCCAGCATTTT. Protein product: CASSIYEAGSQPQHF.